Presented here are 30 T cell receptor beta chains from one specimen sequenced in a study of regulatory T cells in long-lasting Graves disease. Investigators prepared the TCR beta libraries by applying iRepertoire HTBI primers and Arm-PCR of CDR3 regions. TCRdb ran MiXCR on the multiplex PCR reads and lists one entry per CDR3 protein. Here the sample spans 350,000 to 550,000 distinct CDR3 sequences, 14% being singletons. The time point denotes: newly diagnosed GD, antithyroid drugs for less than 3 months. The TCR library was made from RNA that had been extracted from PBMCs in TRIzol. These records were also assigned to another study, of T cells in Graves' hyperthyroidism and ophthalmopathy.

Sample: peripheral blood mononuclear cells (PBMCs), taken at new diagnosis, from a patient treated with antithyroid drugs. These receptors were taken from a woman aged 45-60 years with Graves disease.

This chain's CDR3 is CASSLRQDWPYEQYF. CDR3 in DNA: TGCGCCAGCAGCTTACGACAGGACTGGCCCTACGAGCAGTACTTC. The rearrangement joins TRBV5-1 to TRBJ2-7; D possibly corresponds to TRBD1 (6 bases). Trimming took 2 bases from V and 2 from J, leaving 14 bases between them. The CDR3 runs 15 residues. In germline, CDR1 is SGHRS, CDR2 YFSETQ.

The chain employs TRBV27 and TRBJ2-4; D is possibly TRBD1 (5 bases). The CDR3 is 13 residues long. Trimming took off 10 bases at V and 0 bases at J, with 10 bases between the two ends. The germline CDR1 and CDR2 sequences are MNHEY and SMNVEV (reference sequence). CDR3 nucleotide sequence: TGTGCCACCCAGGGTTTAGCCAAAAACATTCAGTACTTC. Translated: CATQGLAKNIQYF.

This clonotype appeared a few times. The chain employs TRBV6-1 and TRBJ2-7, with D perhaps assigned TRBD1 or TRBD2 (5 bases each). Between the trimmed V and J ends, which lost 2 bases and 3 bases, there was a span of 14 bases. The V gene's germline CDR1 is MNHNS and CDR2 SASEGT. The CDR3 contains 15 residues. The CDR3 DNA is TGTGCCAGCAGTGAACTTGGGGGTAGAGACTACGAGCAGTACTTC. Translation: CASSELGGRDYEQYF.

This clonotype was seen only a few times. The V gene is TRBV12-3 or TRBV12-4, the J gene TRBJ1-3; D is ambiguous. V dropped 5 bases and J dropped 0 bases, with 5 bases sitting between them. This CDR3 has 13 residues. CDR3 sequence: CASSPHSGNTIYF. CDR3 sequence (DNA): TGTGCCAGCAGTCCTCACTCTGGAAACACCATATATTTT.

This clonotype was counted many times. The chain employs TRBV6-2 or TRBV6-3 and TRBJ2-3; D perhaps matches TRBD1 (6 bases). Deletions cut 2 bases from V and 0 bases from J, with 15 bases between. This CDR3 contains 17 residues. Germline V gene sequence: CDR1 MNHEY, CDR2 SVGEGT. Here the CDR3 DNA reads TGTGCCAGCAGTTACGAGGGTGGGACAAGGAGCACAGATACGCAGTATTTT. Translated, it gives CASSYEGGTRSTDTQYF.

This clonotype came up a few times. The chain carries TRBV5-1 and TRBJ1-2; 9 bases match TRBD1. The CDR3 has 16 residues. CDR1 is SGHRS and CDR2 is YFSETQ in the germline V gene. J was trimmed by 4 bases and V by 1 base; bases with no gene match: 8. CDR3 coding DNA: TGCGCCAGCAGCTTGCGCGGACAGGGGACGATCTATGGCTACACCTTC. Residues: CASSLRGQGTIYGYTF.

This clonotype turned up a few times. The CDR3 reads CASSPDRGPNEQFF. The CDR3 region has the DNA TGTGCCAGCAGCCCGGACAGGGGGCCTAATGAGCAGTTCTTC. The gene calls are TRBV7-2 and TRBJ2-1, with 11 bases fitting TRBD1. CDR1 is SGHTA and CDR2 is FQGNSA in the germline V gene. The CDR3 runs to 14 residues. The ends lost 5 bases at V and 7 bases at J; junction bases unmatched: 4.

This clonotype has ten or more counts. The rearrangement links TRBV10-3 to TRBJ2-1, with D perhaps TRBD2 (6 bases). The CDR3 runs 16 residues. The ends were cut back, 3 bases at V and 5 bases at J, with 17 bases in the middle. The V gene's germline CDR1 is ENHRY and CDR2 SYGVKD. CDR3 in amino acids: CAISDSRGGEHNEQFF. The CDR3 DNA is TGTGCCATCAGTGATTCTCGAGGCGGGGAGCACAATGAGCAGTTCTTC.

This clonotype was detected ten times or more. V usage is TRBV7-9 and J usage is TRBJ2-1; TRBD2 might be the D (6 bases). V lost 5 bases and J 5 bases, leaving 19 bases between the germline ends. The CDR3 is made up of 16 amino acids. Germline V gene sequence: CDR1 SEHNR, CDR2 FQNEAQ (reference sequence). The CDR3, as DNA: TGTGCCAGCAGCCGTGTATACGGCGGGGACGACAATGAGCAGTTCTTC. Protein: CASSRVYGGDDNEQFF.

The J gene is TRBJ1-3, the V gene TRBV5-4; TRBD1 aligns across 8 bases. The CDR3 has 15 residues. Per germline, CDR1 SGHNT and CDR2 YYREEE (reference sequence). The trim removed 4 bases at V and 2 bases at J, leaving 5 bases unmatched. The CDR3 DNA reads TGTGCCAGCAGCAACCGGACAGGGCCTGGAAACACCATATATTTT. Protein: CASSNRTGPGNTIYF.

This clonotype was detected a few times. The chain links TRBV5-1 to TRBJ2-5; 8 positions agree with TRBD1. From germline, CDR1 is SGHRS and CDR2 YFSETQ. The CDR3 totals 15 residues. V was clipped by 3 bases and J by 3 bases; unmatched bases: 7. The CDR3 DNA reads as TGCGCCAGCAGCTCAGAGGACAGGGCGGAAGAGACCCAGTACTTC. It codes for CASSSEDRAEETQYF. Drawing the rest from reference TRBV5-1 and TRBJ2-5, the complete variable domain is KAGVTQTPRYLIKTRGQQVTLSCSPISGHRSVSWYQQTPGQGLQFLFEYFSETQRNKGNFPGRFSGRQFSNSRSEMNVSTLELGDSALYLCASSSEDRAEETQYFGPGTRLLVL.

At least ten counts were recorded for this clonotype. This rearrangement joins TRBV28 to TRBJ1-1, with TRBD1 as a possible D gene (6 bases). The germline V and J ends were trimmed by 6 bases and 0 bases, with 8 bases remaining between them. The CDR3 is 13 amino acids. Germline loops: CDR1 MDHEN, CDR2 SYDVKM. The CDR3 coding sequence is TGTGCCAGCAGGGGACATTTGAACACTGAAGCTTTCTTT. It encodes CASRGHLNTEAFF.

The V call is TRBV28, the J call TRBJ2-2; D is unresolved. V dropped 4 bases and J dropped 0 bases, with 12 bases sitting between them. The CDR3 totals 16 residues. Per the germline V gene, CDR1 is MDHEN and CDR2 is SYDVKM. CDR3 region: CASSSSGLANTGELFF. The CDR3 DNA is TGTGCCAGCAGTTCCTCGGGCCTAGCGAACACCGGGGAGCTGTTTTTT.

The table lists this clonotype with many counts. V usage is TRBV5-1 and J usage is TRBJ1-1, with a weak D call TRBD1 (6 bases). Germline V CDR1 and CDR2: SGHRS, YFSETQ. This CDR3 region has 16 residues. Trimming pared 0 bases from V and 5 bases from J, leaving 17 bases between. DNA for the CDR3: TGCGCCAGCAGCTTGGGCCGAGACAGGCAGGGAACTGAAGCTTTCTTT. It codes for CASSLGRDRQGTEAFF.

Comments on this clonotype: This may arise from a read error, as a much more abundant clone is one base away. V usage is TRBV5-1 and J usage is TRBJ2-7, with TRBD2 identical over 8 bases. Losses at the gene ends were 4 bases for V and 5 bases for J; bases not matched to a gene: 8. CDR1 and CDR2 (germline): SGHRS, YFSETQ. There are 14 residues in the CDR3. The DNA for the CDR3 is TGCGCCAGCAGCCAAACGGGACTAGTCCACGAGCAGTACTTC. Translating gives CASSQTGLVHEQYF.

The J gene is TRBJ2-1, the V gene TRBV4-2; TRBD2 matches 8 bases. The CDR3 loop spans 16 amino acids. With V trimmed by 4 bases and J by 1 base, 6 bases remained unmatched. Germline values: CDR1 LGHNA, CDR2 YNFKEQ. CDR3 amino acids: CASSLSAGASYNEQFF. Written as DNA, the CDR3 is TGTGCCAGCAGCCTCTCAGCGGGAGCTTCCTACAATGAGCAGTTCTTC.

This clonotype was seen at least ten times. The rearrangement joins TRBV13 to TRBJ2-4; D possibly matches TRBD1 or TRBD2 (5 bases each). The CDR3 loop spans 14 amino acids. CDR1 PRHDT and CDR2 FYEKMQ come from the germline V gene (reference sequence). Trimming cost V 3 bases and J 1 base, with 7 bases left between them. The CDR3: CASSFEGAKNIQYF. The CDR3 DNA follows: TGTGCCAGCAGCTTTGAGGGGGCCAAAAACATTCAGTACTTC.

This clonotype was observed a few times. This chain uses TRBV18 with TRBJ1-2; maybe TRBD1 (5 bases). V lost 4 bases, J lost 2 bases, and 14 bases lay in between. Per the germline V gene, CDR1 is KGHSH and CDR2 is LQKENI. This CDR3 has 15 residues. The CDR3 loop is CASSQGRNLNYGYTF. CDR3 nucleotide sequence: TGTGCCAGCTCACAGGGGAGGAACCTGAACTATGGCTACACCTTC.

This clonotype has ten or more counts. V usage is TRBV2 and J usage is TRBJ2-1, with TRBD2 as a possible D gene (5 bases). The V gene lost 4 bases and the J gene lost 2 bases, with 9 bases spanning the gap. The CDR3 sequence is 14 residues long. CDR1 and CDR2 from the germline V gene are SNHLY and FYNNEI. CDR3 region: CASSVERTYNEQFF. The CDR3 DNA is TGTGCCAGCAGTGTGGAGCGGACCTACAATGAGCAGTTCTTC.

The V gene is TRBV4-1, the J gene TRBJ2-7, with 7 bases identical to TRBD1. Germline CDR1 reads MGHRA; CDR2 reads YSYEKL. The CDR3 covers 16 residues. J gave up 6 bases and V 2 bases, and 13 bases lay outside the gene matches. The CDR3 reads CASSQLVGKDRLEQYF. The DNA for the CDR3 is TGCGCCAGCAGCCAACTAGTTGGGAAGGACAGGCTCGAGCAGTACTTC.

This clonotype was picked up a small number of times. DNA of the CDR3: TGTGCCAGCAGCCGTTACAGGGATTGGGACGAGCAGTACTTC. Amino acid sequence: CASSRYRDWDEQYF. The chain links TRBV7-9 to TRBJ2-7; TRBD1 is a possible D gene (6 bases). CDR3 size: 14 residues. Germline V gene data show CDR1 as SEHNR and CDR2 as FQNEAQ (reference sequence). V was shortened by 5 bases and J by 5 bases, with 16 bases between the two germline ends. Complete variable domain (other parts from reference TRBV7-9 and TRBJ2-7): DTGVSQNPRHKITKRGQNVTFRCDPISEHNRLYWYRQTLGQGPEFLTYFQNEAQLEKSRLLSDRFSAERPKGSFSTLEIQRTEQGDSAMYLCASSRYRDWDEQYFGPGTRLTVT.

This clonotype occurred many times. In nucleotides, the CDR3 is TGTGCCAGCAGCATAGTGGGCCTAGCGGATTGGCAGTTCTTC. Protein: CASSIVGLADWQFF. This chain joins TRBV7-9 and TRBJ2-1; 7 bases map to TRBD2. V lost 5 bases, J lost 12 bases, and 13 bases stayed unmatched. This CDR3 is 14 amino acids long. Per the germline V gene, CDR1 is SEHNR and CDR2 is FQNEAQ (reference sequence). Full variable domain (outside the CDR3, taken from reference TRBV7-9 and TRBJ2-1): DTGVSQNPRHKITKRGQNVTFRCDPISEHNRLYWYRQTLGQGPEFLTYFQNEAQLEKSRLLSDRFSAERPKGSFSTLEIQRTEQGDSAMYLCASSIVGLADWQFFGPGTRLTVL.

This clonotype was seen ten or more times. The chain combines TRBV28 with TRBJ2-7; 7 bases map to TRBD1. Germline-derived CDR1 and CDR2 are MDHEN and SYDVKM. The CDR3 contains 14 residues. Germline trimming cut 7 bases from V and 5 bases from J; bases unmatched to any gene: 11. CDR3 protein: CASNLGQVKNEQYF. The CDR3 DNA reads TGTGCCAGCAACCTTGGACAGGTCAAGAACGAGCAGTACTTC.

This clonotype was seen ten or more times. The genes are TRBV3-1 and TRBJ2-7, with 8 positions matching TRBD1. This CDR3 spans 16 amino acids. V trimming: 0 bases; J trimming: 2 bases; junction bases outside the gene matches: 6. Germline CDR1 reads LGHDT; CDR2 reads YNNKEL (reference sequence). The CDR3 region has the DNA TGTGCCAGCAGCCAAGAGGGGGACAGGAACACCTACGAGCAGTACTTC. It encodes CASSQEGDRNTYEQYF.

This clonotype came up many times. The CDR3, as DNA: TGTGCCAGTAGTATTCCGACTAGGCTGTTCGATGAGCAGTTCTTC. Protein sequence: CASSIPTRLFDEQFF. The chain joins TRBV19 to TRBJ2-1; D may be TRBD2 (6 bases). V lost 3 bases to trimming and J lost 8 bases, with 17 bases between them. CDR3 length equals 15 residues. Germline CDR1 reads LNHDA; CDR2 reads SQIVND (reference sequence).

This clonotype appeared a few times. CDR3 in amino acids: CASRQGQGTAEAFF. CDR3 coding DNA: TGCGCCAGCAGACAAGGACAGGGTACGGCTGAAGCTTTCTTT. The chain is built from TRBV5-1 and TRBJ1-1, with 8 bases matching TRBD1. The CDR3 is 14 residues long. CDR1 and CDR2 from the germline V gene are SGHRS and YFSETQ. V lost 5 bases to trimming and J lost 6 bases; unmatched junction nucleotides: 9.

This clonotype was counted between two and nine times. The rearrangement joins TRBV12-3 or TRBV12-4 to TRBJ2-1; tentatively, D is TRBD2 (6 bases). V was pared by 3 bases and J by 4 bases, with 13 bases between. This CDR3 region has 15 residues. The chain's CDR3 is CASSLSGLGYNEQFF. The CDR3 DNA sequence: TGTGCCAGCAGTTTGTCGGGACTGGGATACAATGAGCAGTTCTTC.

The J gene is TRBJ1-5, the V gene TRBV5-1, with TRBD1 matching 8 bases. Germline values: CDR1 SGHRS, CDR2 YFSETQ. V lost 2 bases and J lost 6; bases outside the gene matches: 16. The CDR3 loop spans 18 amino acids. This CDR3 reads CASSFGQGSFSGGQPQHF. Here the CDR3 DNA reads TGCGCCAGCAGCTTCGGACAGGGTTCCTTCTCGGGGGGTCAGCCCCAGCATTTT.

This clonotype appeared many times. The rearrangement links TRBV18 to TRBJ2-1; 9 bases align to TRBD2. V dropped 2 bases and J dropped 11; count of bases not matched to a gene: 7. Germline V gene lookup returns CDR1 KGHSH and CDR2 LQKENI. CDR3 length: 14 amino acids. CDR3 amino acids: CASSPGLAGEQQFF. The CDR3 DNA follows: TGTGCCAGCTCACCAGGGTTAGCGGGAGAGCAGCAGTTCTTC.

The genes are TRBV18 and TRBJ1-3, with D possibly being TRBD1 (5 bases). Germline V gene lookup returns CDR1 KGHSH and CDR2 LQKENI. V was shortened by 6 bases and J by 0 bases, with 15 bases between the two germline ends. This CDR3 comprises 16 residues. DNA of the CDR3: TGTGCCAGCTCGCGTGGACAAGGGGACTCTGGAAACACCATATATTTT. Amino acids: CASSRGQGDSGNTIYF.